This T cell receptor beta chain was observed in a study of cytomegalovirus exposure and HLA in healthy donors (dated by TCRdb to 2016 to 2017). About the study as a whole: In an earlier analysis of some 550 of the donors, roughly 300 Gb of sequence data and approximately 100 million unique TCR beta sequences from about 179 million T cells were reported. About 300 gigabases of sequencing data and around 87 million unique TCR sequences were included in an early release covering several hundred HLA-typed donors. The genetic ancestry cluster associated with self-reported Caucasian donors included 80% to 90% of the roughly 400 genotyped donors. The study aimed to test whether signatures of past pathogen exposure could be identified by cataloging public T cell receptors. The study profiled the T cell repertoires of around 700 subjects by immunosequencing and related them to cytomegalovirus serostatus. In addition to the first cohort of hundreds of subjects, a separate validation cohort of 130 or so different subjects was used. High-throughput TCR immunosequencing, statistical association of individual TCRs with disease status, and machine learning were combined to predict cytomegalovirus infection status. A later analysis re-analyzed previously published TCR beta repertoires from several hundred donors and added high-resolution HLA genotyping to study TCR occurrence patterns. Rather than drawing on any new phenotypic data, the later analysis identified candidate immune exposures from TCR beta sequences and the way those sequences occurred across donors. An earlier analysis of 587 of the donors used high-throughput TCR beta sequencing to judge whether each TCR beta V gene segment behaved as functional or pseudogenic. Alongside the repertoire data, information on donor age, sex, ethnicity and CMV serostatus was compiled. A later genetic analysis used genome-wide SNP genotypes for about 65% of the roughly 670 donors, treating that subset as a discovery cohort. All discovery cohort repertoires had been generated on a single sequencing platform. Class I and class II HLA loci were covered by the typing at four-digit resolution. Typing coverage varied by locus: about 620-640 donors for A, B, C, DRB1 and DQB1; approximately 520 for DQA1; over 600 for DPA1; around 450 for DPB1. About five DR-DQ haplotypes were treated as single units for association and clustering because of strong linkage in the cohort. Among roughly 370 genotyped donors of the cohort, an average of about 240,000 unique TCR beta nucleotide sequences were sequenced per donor, roughly 20% of them non-productive. What the study reported, not specific to this receptor: Cytomegalovirus status was reported to be diagnosed by the classifier with high specificity and sensitivity in both the original and validation cohorts. In a later analysis, several top co-occurrence clusters were reported to appear linked to parvovirus B19, influenza, CMV and Epstein-Barr virus. An association between a missense DCLRE1C variant and V-gene and J-gene trimming of TCR beta chains was found in a later genetic analysis and replicated in an independent cohort. Roughly uniform sequencing depth across donors was assumed in presence/absence analyses, although this assumption may not hold. Correlated functional status among segregating V segments might be attributable to linkage disequilibrium, but an unknown experimental factor could not be ruled out. The cohort was sequenced for TCR beta chains only, and without alpha or paired-chain data the features that could be detected were limited. A cluster of highly shared sequence variants was judged likely to represent a technical artifact of the sequencing pipeline. A further reported finding was that TCR beta sequences accurately predicted the HLA-A and HLA-B alleles for most subjects in the first cohort. A few of the identified cytomegalovirus-associated TCR beta chains were confirmed in vitro to be specific for cytomegalovirus antigens. According to a later analysis, most CMV-associated TCR beta chains appeared to be HLA-restricted, and the HLA associations seemed to be driven largely by CMV exposure. The study gave a list of around 170 TCR beta chains associated with cytomegalovirus. A later analysis found that TCR association rates varied across HLA loci, with DRB1 alleles showing the most associated TCRs and HLA-C alleles the fewest. The 87-base-pair reads could not distinguish some IMGT-functional V segments, including TRBV6-2 and TRBV6-3, so those segments were excluded. Because HLA typing was unavailable for some donors at each locus, only the typed subset was used in association tests. In a later analysis, 16,951 TCR beta sequences were associated with specific HLA alleles at a false discovery rate of 0.05. A later analysis found that HLA-associated TCR beta chains were more clonally expanded and had lower generation probabilities than equally common non-associated chains. According to the authors, the approach could potentially be generalized to other disease states and immunological phenotypes. The only immune exposure information available for the cohort was CMV serostatus. Assigning TCR associations to individual alleles was difficult when HLA alleles, especially DR and DQ, strongly co-occurred. In a later genetic analysis, fewer N-insertions in productive TCRs were reported among donors in an Asian-associated ancestry cluster than the roughly 670-donor mean. Because counts were too low, roughly 18 rarely observed V segments, including chromosome 9 orphons, were left out of the earlier analysis of over 550 of the donors. An earlier analysis of approximately 500 of the donors showed that most TCR beta V segments appeared in productive rearrangements either about 87% or about 30% of the time, which broadly matched IMGT annotations. Across donors, most TCR sequences were observed very rarely, whereas some public TCRs were present in many individuals.

V sheds 3 bases and J sheds 4 bases, leaving 13 bases between their ends. The CDR3 starts with the cysteine, ends with the phenylalanine, and has 15 residues. CDR3 DNA is the only sequence kept; it has 45 bases, read in frame from the first base. CDR1 LNHDA and CDR2 SQIVND were looked up in the germline V gene (reference sequence). The library was produced with the immunoSEQ multiplex PCR assay. For the multiplex PCR, a mixture combining 60 forward primers for TCR Vbeta segments and 13 reverse primers for TCR Jbeta segments was used. A multiplex PCR assay on genomic DNA amplified the CDR3 region of rearranged TCR beta genes. Amplified TCR beta libraries were sequenced as 87-base-pair reads on the Illumina HiSeq System. The source study handled its data this way. A later analysis tallied approximately 87 million unique TCR beta chains across the 660 or so repertoires, and about 12 million of those chains were shared by two or more donors. Raw reads were error-corrected and collapsed into unique sequences by a nearest-neighbor algorithm in which closely related sequences were merged to remove PCR and sequencing errors. V, D and J gene segments were assigned by aligning CDR3 sequences to IMGT reference sequences. For a sequence to be retained, at least a six-nucleotide match to both a V gene segment and a J gene segment was required. Rearrangements were classified as productive when the CDR3 lacked stop codons and remained in frame with V and J, and all other rearrangements were classified as non-productive. Following IMGT convention, CDR3 was defined as the stretch from the second conserved V-encoded cysteine to the conserved J-encoded phenylalanine. The earlier analysis of a few hundred of the donors excluded sequences that lacked an unambiguous match to a single V gene segment. In an earlier analysis of approximately 550 of the donors, V segments were called functional above 56.7% productive rearrangements and were called segregating when the between-donor standard deviation exceeded 5%. A statistical classification framework was built for diagnosing cytomegalovirus status from the catalog of TCR beta chain sequences. In a later analysis, TCR nucleotide sequences were compared against IMGT/GENE-DB human TR gene sequences so that V and J genes could be assigned. A later analysis assigned CDR3 sequences and most-parsimonious VDJ recombination scenarios with the TCRdist pipeline. In a later analysis, every TCR beta chain was defined by the combination of its CDR3 amino acid sequence and its V-gene family, and reads without a unique V-gene family were dropped. In a later analysis, approximately 590 highly shared, low-generation-probability nucleotide sequences were removed to address suspected cross-contamination and a sequencing artifact. In a later analysis, a clonal expansion index for each public chain was calculated from normalized within-repertoire ranks of inferred template counts. Generation probabilities in a later analysis came from a VDJ recombination model fitted to out-of-frame rearrangements, and those results were checked against IGoR. A later analysis scored TCR-TCR, TCR-HLA and TCR-CMV co-occurrence with hypergeometric tests, applying a repertoire-size bias correction to TCR pairs. A later analysis estimated false discovery rates by permuting HLA or CMV assignments 20 times. A later analysis grouped co-occurring TCRs with DBSCAN, adding TCRdist sequence similarity when clustering within HLA-allele-positive subsets. Repertoires with fewer than 30,000 or more than 120,000 public chains were left out of co-occurrence clustering, as were roughly five repertoires with anomalous nucleotide sharing. This is the immuneACCESS table as TCRdb keeps it, with only in-frame sequences that have V and J called. A part of the clones is gone; compared with another copy, unresolved V genes explain less than half, and the rest is unexplained. That table furnishes V, J and clone size, whereas the DNA furnished D and trimming. The sample table shows 98,000 or so clones, and around 10% are seen once. The leading ten clones occupy more than 5% of the sample.

This clone has just a few counts. Its antigen target is currently unknown. Per-base qualities were not stored, and no clone one base away is much larger. Other DNA sequences of this sample code for an identical CDR3. The cohort was made up of 500 to 850 healthy bone marrow donors. At the time of sampling, every cohort member was nominally healthy, though immune exposures that went unrecorded were likely present. The donor was CMV seropositive and belonged to the group of some 290 seropositive cohort members. A peripheral blood sample was provided by each donor, and peripheral blood mononuclear cells were used for TCR beta sequencing. Genomic DNA was extracted from the blood cell samples with the Qiagen DNeasy Blood Extraction Kit.

The V and J genes are TRBV19 and TRBJ1-5; matching of 6 bases hints at TRBD1 as the D gene. Material: PBMCs. The sequence derives from a man aged 40-55 years in good health and CMV-seropositive. CDR3 region: CASSIEGTGNQPQHF. The nucleotides are TGTGCCAGTAGTATCGAGGGCACAGGGAATCAGCCCCAGCATTTT.